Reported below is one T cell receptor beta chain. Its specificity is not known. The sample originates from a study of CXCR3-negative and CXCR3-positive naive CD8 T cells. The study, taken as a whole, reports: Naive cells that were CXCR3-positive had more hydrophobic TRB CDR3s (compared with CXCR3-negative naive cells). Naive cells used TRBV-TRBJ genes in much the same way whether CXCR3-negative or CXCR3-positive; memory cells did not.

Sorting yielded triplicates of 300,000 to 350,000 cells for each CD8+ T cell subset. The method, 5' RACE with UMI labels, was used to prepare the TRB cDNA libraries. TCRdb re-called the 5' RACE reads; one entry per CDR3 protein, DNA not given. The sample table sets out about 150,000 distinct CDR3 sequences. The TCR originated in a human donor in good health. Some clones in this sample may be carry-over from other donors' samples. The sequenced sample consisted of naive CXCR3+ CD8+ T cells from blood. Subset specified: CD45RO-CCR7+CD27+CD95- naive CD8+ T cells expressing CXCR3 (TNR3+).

CDR3 region: CASSYERGGALDTQYF. This chain joins TRBV28 and TRBJ2-3; TCRdb returns TRBD2, unconfirmable since there is no DNA. This CDR3 is built from 16 residues. Germline V gene data show CDR1 as MDHEN and CDR2 as SYDVKM.